This TCR beta chain was documented in a study of read filtering for tumor transcriptome and immune sequencing. Looking at the study overall: DNase treatment preceded whole-transcriptome library preparation.

This library used approximately 370 ng RNA and molecular barcoded adaptors spanning alpha/delta and beta/gamma chains. TCRdb itself ran the reads through MiXCR, one entry per CDR3 protein. This sample carries 40,000 to 55,000 distinct CDR3 sequences, roughly 18% of them seen once, and the ten largest clones take 15%. Trimming left V 1 base short and J 10 bases short, with 14 bases between. Germline CDR1 LGHDT, CDR2 YNNKEL (reference sequence). The CDR3 length is 14 residues. The table lists this clonotype with many counts. The sequenced material came from a population of CD138-negative cells sorted from bone marrow. The rearrangement links TRBV3-1 to TRBJ2-1, with D unclear. The TCR comes from a donor over 35 with multiple myeloma. The CDR3 sequence is CASSQGTTRAEQFF. As DNA, the CDR3 is TGTGCCAGCAGCCAAGGGACCACGCGAGCGGAGCAGTTCTTC.